These 15 T cell receptor beta chains originate from one sample sequenced in a study of T-cell reconstitution after alpha-beta-depleted transplantation in children. Library preparation (for TCRbeta) was performed with unique molecular identifiers. TCRdb re-analysed the PCR reads in MiXCR, keeping a single row per CDR3 protein. The table shows around 600,000 distinct CDR3 sequences, with 23% occurring only once. Sequenced here: PBMCs, mostly from graft donor cells, sampled 360 days after TCRalphabeta/CD19-depleted stem cell transplant. The origin of the receptors is a boy under three years old who had a stem cell transplant for acute myeloid leukemia, so the T cells may come from the graft donor.

The genes are TRBV3-1 and TRBJ2-5; TRBD2 aligns across 7 bases. The CDR3 runs to 16 residues. CDR1 LGHDT and CDR2 YNNKEL come from the germline V gene (reference sequence). V trimming: 0 bases; J trimming: 5 bases; junction bases outside the gene matches: 9. For the CDR3, the DNA is TGTGCCAGCAGCCAAGAGGTGGAGGAACTAGCGGAGACCCAGTACTTC. This gives the protein CASSQEVEELAETQYF.

CDR3 residues: CASSLAGGPETQYF. Here the CDR3 DNA reads TGTGCCAGCAGTTTGGCAGGGGGCCCAGAGACCCAGTACTTC. V usage is TRBV12-3 or TRBV12-4 and J usage is TRBJ2-5; 8 bases are a match to TRBD1. The trim removed 3 bases at V and 4 bases at J, leaving 4 bases unmatched. The CDR3 spans 14 residues.

The chain links TRBV6-5 to TRBJ1-2; D remains ambiguous. Trimming pared 2 bases from V and 0 bases from J, leaving 13 bases between. The germline V gene encodes CDR1 MNHEY and CDR2 SVGAGI. This CDR3 has 16 residues. CDR3 coding DNA: TGTGCCAGCAGTTACACCCGACACCAGGCTAACTATGGCTACACCTTC. Translated, it gives CASSYTRHQANYGYTF.

The sample holds many counts of this clonotype. The gene calls are TRBV2 and TRBJ2-1, with TRBD2 identical over 7 bases. The length of the CDR3 is 15 residues. Germline CDR1 is SNHLY and CDR2 is FYNNEI. Germline trimming cut 6 bases from V and 0 bases from J; bases unmatched to any gene: 5. The CDR3 DNA follows: TGTGCCAGCAGCCTCGGGGGGTACTCCTACAATGAGCAGTTCTTC. Its protein is CASSLGGYSYNEQFF.

This chain connects TRBV10-3 to TRBJ1-5; D might be TRBD1 (5 bases). There are 15 residues in the CDR3. The V end was cut by 0 bases, the J end by 0 bases, with 6 bases between. Germline V gene sequence: CDR1 ENHRY, CDR2 SYGVKD. Written as DNA, the CDR3 is TGTGCCATCAGTGAGTCGACAGATAGCAATCAGCCCCAGCATTTT. Its translation: CAISESTDSNQPQHF.

This sequence joins TRBV4-3 and TRBJ1-1, with TRBD1 matching over 8 bases. The trim removed 0 bases at V and 3 bases at J, leaving 3 bases unmatched. The CDR3 covers 15 residues. The germline CDR1 and CDR2 sequences are LGHNA and YSLEER. The CDR3 loop is CASSQEETGDTEAFF. The CDR3 region has the DNA TGCGCCAGCAGCCAAGAGGAGACAGGGGACACTGAAGCTTTCTTT.

This clonotype was recorded a few times. The gene calls are TRBV5-1 and TRBJ1-1; D is uncertain. The CDR3 loop spans 14 amino acids. Trimming removed 0 bases at V and 1 base at J, with 7 bases between. Per germline, CDR1 SGHRS and CDR2 YFSETQ. This chain's CDR3 is CASSLARTNTEAFF. The CDR3 nucleotides are TGCGCCAGCAGCTTGGCGCGGACGAACACTGAAGCTTTCTTT. The complete variable domain, with remaining parts taken from reference TRBV5-1 and TRBJ1-1, reads KAGVTQTPRYLIKTRGQQVTLSCSPISGHRSVSWYQQTPGQGLQFLFEYFSETQRNKGNFPGRFSGRQFSNSRSEMNVSTLELGDSALYLCASSLARTNTEAFFGQGTRLTVV.

This clonotype was found many times. The chain joins TRBV7-3 to TRBJ2-1; 7 bases are a match to TRBD1. The length of the CDR3 is 13 residues. Germline lookup yields CDR1 SGHTA and CDR2 FQGTGA. The trim removed 2 bases at V and 11 bases at J, leaving 6 bases unmatched. CDR3 residues: CASSLDRAGKQFF. CDR3 nucleotide sequence: TGTGCCAGCAGCTTAGACAGGGCAGGGAAGCAGTTCTTC.

This clonotype was seen only a few times. The J gene is TRBJ2-1, the V gene TRBV2; 14 bases align to TRBD2. From germline, CDR1 is SNHLY and CDR2 FYNNEI. CDR3 length: 15 amino acids. The V gene end was trimmed by 6 bases and the J gene end by 6 bases; junction bases not matched to a gene: 4. The CDR3 region is CASRAGTSGSNEQFF. The CDR3 DNA is TGTGCCAGCAGGGCCGGGACTAGCGGGAGCAATGAGCAGTTCTTC.

The chain is built from TRBV20-1 and TRBJ1-1, with a weak D call TRBD1 (5 bases). The CDR3 is 16 amino acids. From germline, CDR1 is DFQATT and CDR2 SNEGSKA (reference sequence). V was shortened by 1 base and J by 10 bases, with 25 bases between the two germline ends. CDR3: CSARVIAGPGTQGAFF. The CDR3 nucleotides read TGCAGTGCTAGAGTAATTGCGGGGCCGGGAACCCAAGGAGCTTTCTTT.

This clonotype has just a few counts. This chain uses TRBV20-1 with TRBJ1-5; D remains ambiguous. The germline V and J ends were trimmed by 0 bases and 0 bases, with 9 bases remaining between them. The CDR3 loop spans 15 amino acids. Germline CDR1 and CDR2: DFQATT and SNEGSKA (reference sequence). The CDR3 here is CSAREYGNSNQPQHF. CDR3 bases: TGCAGTGCTAGAGAATATGGAAATAGCAATCAGCCCCAGCATTTT.

This chain connects TRBV20-1 to TRBJ1-5, with TRBD1 as a possible D gene (5 bases). This CDR3 region has 13 residues. V gave up 6 bases and J gave up 6 bases, with 15 bases separating them. Germline-derived CDR1 and CDR2 are DFQATT and SNEGSKA (reference sequence). The CDR3 coding sequence is TGCAGTGCCCCAGGGTCGGGTGGTCAGCCCCAGCATTTT. Its translation: CSAPGSGGQPQHF.

This chain joins TRBV4-2 and TRBJ2-1; 14 bases are a match to TRBD2. CDR1 and CDR2 from the germline V gene are LGHNA and YNFKEQ. The J segment lost 4 bases and the V segment lost 0 bases, leaving 2 bases of the junction unmatched. The CDR3 is made up of 17 amino acids. This CDR3 reads CASSQDGTSGRYNEQFF. In DNA, the CDR3 is TGTGCCAGCAGCCAAGATGGGACTAGCGGGAGATACAATGAGCAGTTCTTC.

This chain joins TRBV29-1 and TRBJ2-3, with D possibly being TRBD2 (6 bases). Between the trimmed V and J ends, which lost 6 bases and 2 bases, there was a span of 15 bases. Per germline, CDR1 SQVTM and CDR2 ANQGSEA. The CDR3 length is 14 residues. CDR3 bases: TGCAGCGTCGTAACTAGCTACCTCACAGATACGCAGTATTTT. Translated: CSVVTSYLTDTQYF.

The rearrangement joins TRBV9 to TRBJ2-1; weak D call: TRBD2 (5 bases). Germline CDR1 SGDLS, CDR2 YYNGEE. The length of the CDR3 is 14 residues. The V and J ends lost 2 bases and 5 bases respectively, with 11 bases between them. The CDR3 loop reads CASSVGGGDNEQFF. CDR3 coding DNA: TGTGCCAGCAGCGTGGGTGGAGGAGACAATGAGCAGTTCTTC.